These 28 T cell receptor beta chains were sequenced from one sample in a study of T cell clonality in common variable immunodeficiency. General study results and limits: Fewer deletions and N-nucleotide insertions were reportedly seen in common variable immunodeficiency TCR beta sequences.

The assay was immunoSEQ multiplex PCR, and TCRdb's table has in-frame clones only and misses some. Recorded here are 15,000 to 20,000 clones, none singletons. These receptors have no known antigen. The sample consisted of peripheral blood mononuclear cells. These receptors were obtained from a human donor with common variable immunodeficiency.

By sample share, this clone is large. The read finishes 3 residues shy of the CDR3 end, and the germline J gene is used to complete it. V usage is TRBV19 and J usage is TRBJ1-1; D gene uncertain. The CDR3 consists of 14 residues. From germline, CDR1 is LNHDA and CDR2 SQIVND (reference sequence). Trimming took 0 bases from V and 5 from J, leaving 10 bases between them. CDR3 loop: CASSIDEGATEAFF. CDR3 DNA (partial): TGTGCCAGTAGTATAGATGAGGGTGCAACTGAA.

This clone was seen a handful of times. The read halts 3 residues ahead of the CDR3 end, with the missing end drawn from the germline J gene. The chain uses TRBV5-4 and TRBJ2-7, with TRBD1 matching over 8 bases. With 1 base clipped from V and 5 bases from J, the junction kept 5 bases outside the gene matches. Germline values: CDR1 SGHNT, CDR2 YYREEE (reference sequence). The CDR3 runs 14 residues. CDR3 in amino acids: CASSLPQGANEQYF. The DNA read from the CDR3 is TGTGCCAGCAGCTTGCCTCAGGGGGCAAACGAG.

This clone turned up a few times. The CDR3 extends 3 residues past the end of the read, so its final part is completed from the germline J gene. The J gene is TRBJ2-7, the V gene TRBV19; TRBD2 might be the D (6 bases). CDR1 is LNHDA, CDR2 SQIVND, per germline (reference sequence). Trimming took 5 bases from V and 4 from J, leaving 21 bases between them. The CDR3 runs to 16 residues. CDR3 DNA, as far as it was read: TGTGCCAGTAGTGCGGGGAGAGCGACTAGATATTACGAG. Residues: CASSAGRATRYYE. In full, the CDR3 is CASSAGRATRYYEQYF.

This clone occurred many times. The read ends 3 residues before the CDR3 terminus; that terminus is restored from the germline J gene. This chain joins TRBV30 and TRBJ2-7; 8 bases align to TRBD1. CDR1 GTSNPN and CDR2 SVGIG come from the germline V gene (reference sequence). Germline trimming cut 5 bases from V and 3 bases from J; bases unmatched to any gene: 6. This CDR3 is built from 13 residues. CDR3 DNA, as far as it was read: TGTGCCTGGGGCCAGGACAGGGTCTACGAG. It codes for CAWGQDRVYE. The whole CDR3 sequence is CAWGQDRVYEQYF.

The table lists this clone with a few counts. The read terminates 3 residues ahead of where the CDR3 ends, so the germline J gene completes it. The J gene is TRBJ2-7, the V gene TRBV7-3; perhaps TRBD1 as D (6 bases). V was cut by 11 bases and J by 5 bases, with 10 bases left in between. CDR3 length: 10 residues. Per the germline V gene, CDR1 is SGHTA and CDR2 is FQGTGA. CDR3 loop: CALDSHEQYF. Incomplete CDR3 DNA: TGTGCCTTGGACAGCCACGAG.

This clone was counted only a few times. The CDR3 end is not reached by the read, which stops 3 residues before it; the germline J gene fills it in. The chain has TRBV19 and TRBJ2-2; 7 bases agree with TRBD2. Germline V CDR1 and CDR2: LNHDA, SQIVND (reference sequence). The CDR3 sequence is 16 residues long. Trimming cost V 5 bases and J 0 bases; bases outside gene matches: 6. The CDR3 spells CASSSRDYSNTGELFF. Incomplete CDR3 DNA: TGTGCCAGTAGTTCCCGGGACTATTCGAACACCGGGGAG.

With regard to this clone: The read ends 3 residues shy of where the CDR3 ends; the end is completed using the germline J gene. V and J are TRBV2 and TRBJ2-1, with 10 bases that match TRBD2. The trim removed 6 bases at V and 7 bases at J, leaving 9 bases unmatched. The germline V gene encodes CDR1 SNHLY and CDR2 FYNNEI. There are 15 residues in the CDR3. The part of the CDR3 DNA that was read is TGTGCCAGCAGGCCCCTAGCGGGAGTCTCTAATGAG. Translation: CASRPLAGVSNE. The full CDR3 reads CASRPLAGVSNEQFF.

The sample holds many counts of this clone. The read terminates 3 residues before the CDR3 end, so the remaining end is supplied by the germline J gene. The genes are TRBV5-1 and TRBJ2-7; D unclear. This CDR3 is 13 amino acids long. The V gene's germline CDR1 is SGHRS and CDR2 YFSETQ. Trimming stripped 0 bases from V and 5 bases from J, with 9 bases between. This chain's CDR3 is CASSLAGSNEQYF. The CDR3 DNA, read in part, is TGCGCCAGCAGCTTGGCCGGGTCCAACGAG.

In its sample, this clone was seen a few times. CDR3 DNA (partial): TGTGCCAGCAGTGACCGCGGGGGGAACACTGAA. Translation: CASSDRGGNTE. The complete CDR3 reads CASSDRGGNTEAFF. The rearrangement uses TRBV2 and TRBJ1-1; possible D gene TRBD1, 5 bases. The read finishes 3 residues shy of the CDR3 end, and the germline J gene is used to complete it. CDR1 SNHLY and CDR2 FYNNEI come from the germline V gene. Trimming stripped 3 bases from V and 1 base from J, with 9 bases between. The CDR3 is 14 residues long.

This clone was observed at least ten times. The read ends 3 residues early relative to the CDR3; the germline J gene fills the gap. The J gene is TRBJ1-2, the V gene TRBV7-9, with 8 bases identical to TRBD1. V dropped 8 bases and J dropped 4; count of bases not matched to a gene: 0. From germline, CDR1 is SEHNR and CDR2 FQNEAQ (reference sequence). The CDR3 covers 11 residues. The CDR3 loop is CASGTGYGYTF. CDR3 DNA, as far as it was read: TGTGCCAGCGGGACAGGCTATGGC.

This clone has just a few counts. The CDR3 end lies 3 residues beyond the end of the read and is filled in from the germline J gene. This chain connects TRBV5-4 to TRBJ2-1; D remains unclear. Trimming stripped 4 bases from V and 5 bases from J, with 7 bases between. The CDR3 sequence is 12 residues long. Per the germline V gene, CDR1 is SGHNT and CDR2 is YYREEE (reference sequence). The sequenced part of the CDR3 DNA is TGTGCCAGCAGCCAACACGACAATGAG. It is translated as CASSQHDNE. The CDR3 in full is CASSQHDNEQFF.

Comment on this clone: The read comes to an end 3 residues before the CDR3 does, leaving the germline J gene to fill in the end. The rearrangement uses TRBV19 and TRBJ2-5, with D maybe TRBD2 (6 bases). The V gene lost 5 bases and the J gene lost 4 bases, with 17 bases spanning the gap. Germline CDR1 LNHDA, CDR2 SQIVND (reference sequence). The CDR3 is made up of 15 amino acids. CDR3 protein: CASSPQQGGGETQYF. CDR3 DNA, as far as it was read: TGTGCCAGTAGTCCACAGCAGGGAGGTGGAGAGACC.

This clone was detected ten times or more. Read data end 3 residues before the CDR3 end; the end is taken from the germline J gene. The chain employs TRBV5-6 and TRBJ1-2, with D unresolved. V gave up 0 bases and J gave up 0 bases, with 6 bases separating them. CDR3 length equals 14 residues. Per germline, CDR1 SGHDT and CDR2 YYEEEE. Partial CDR3 DNA: TGTGCCAGCAGCTTGGGTTCGTCTAACTATGGC. It specifies CASSLGSSNYG. In full, the CDR3 reads CASSLGSSNYGYTF.

This clone was detected ten times or more. The observed sequence ends 3 residues before the CDR3 terminus, with the missing tail filled in from the germline J gene. The chain carries TRBV5-1 and TRBJ1-1; D perhaps matches TRBD1 (5 bases). Germline CDR1 and CDR2: SGHRS and YFSETQ. V shed 2 bases and J shed 3 bases, with 11 bases lying between them. The CDR3 runs 14 residues. CDR3 DNA (partial): TGCGCCAGCAGCTTTGTGGGGCGCGACACTGAA. This codes for CASSFVGRDTE. From start to end, the CDR3 is CASSFVGRDTEAFF.

In this sample, this clone turned up a few times. Coverage ceases 3 residues before the CDR3 finishes, and the germline J gene fills in the end. The chain links TRBV5-1 to TRBJ2-7; no definite D call. Germline lookup yields CDR1 SGHRS and CDR2 YFSETQ. The CDR3 length is 15 residues. Trimming took 0 bases from V and 2 from J, leaving 12 bases between them. The CDR3 reads CASSLDVSRAYEQYF. The CDR3 DNA, read in part, is TGCGCCAGCAGCTTGGATGTGAGCCGCGCCTACGAG.

At least ten counts were recorded for this clone. The CDR3 end falls 3 residues outside the read, so it is completed with the germline J gene. The chain employs TRBV30 and TRBJ1-5; 10 nucleotides line up with TRBD1. The V gene end was trimmed by 1 base and the J gene end by 7 bases; junction bases not matched to a gene: 7. The CDR3 has 15 amino acids. From germline, CDR1 is GTSNPN and CDR2 SVGIG (reference sequence). The CDR3 spells CAWSGTGGFEQPQHF. The part of the CDR3 DNA that was read is TGTGCCTGGAGTGGGACAGGGGGTTTCGAACAGCCC.

This clone was counted at least ten times. The read ends 3 residues before the CDR3 terminus; that terminus is restored from the germline J gene. This chain uses TRBV6-2 or TRBV6-3 with TRBJ2-5, with 11 bases identical to TRBD2. The CDR3 is 17 amino acids. CDR1 MNHEY and CDR2 SVGEGT come from the germline V gene. The ends lost 7 bases at V and 5 bases at J; junction bases unmatched: 15. This CDR3 is CASIKGVLAGVGETQYF. The sequenced CDR3 bases are TGTGCCAGCATCAAAGGGGTACTAGCGGGAGTAGGTGAGACC.

With respect to this clone: The sequenced fragment ends 3 residues before the CDR3 boundary, so the rest is inferred from the germline J gene. The J gene is TRBJ1-3, the V gene TRBV19, with D perhaps matching TRBD1 (6 bases). Germline V CDR1 and CDR2: LNHDA, SQIVND (reference sequence). Trimming removed 7 bases from V and 8 bases from J, with 18 bases in between. The CDR3 extends over 14 amino acids. CDR3 protein: CASTYGGGADTIYF. The part of the CDR3 DNA that was read is TGTGCCAGTACCTACGGGGGGGGCGCGGACACC.

At least ten counts were recorded for this clone. The read gets to within 3 residues of the CDR3 end, and the germline J gene fills in the rest. This chain links TRBV7-8 with TRBJ1-1; TRBD1 aligns across 10 bases. Germline V gene sequence: CDR1 SGHVS, CDR2 FQNEAQ. J gave up 5 bases and V 5 bases, and 5 bases lay outside the gene matches. CDR3 size: 14 residues. CDR3: CASSRQGARTEAFF. The DNA read from the CDR3 is TGTGCCAGCAGCAGACAGGGGGCTCGGACTGAA.

With regard to this clone: The CDR3 extends 3 residues past the end of the read, so its final part is completed from the germline J gene. V usage is TRBV6-1 and J usage is TRBJ2-5; D unclear. The CDR3 has 12 amino acids. Germline loops: CDR1 MNHNS, CDR2 SASEGT. V gave up 4 bases and J gave up 7 bases, with 10 bases separating them. The DNA read from the CDR3 is TGTGCCAGCAGTGGCCCGCCAGGGACC. Translated, it gives CASSGPPGT. The full CDR3 sequence reads CASSGPPGTQYF.

Many counts were recorded for this clone. The read terminates 3 residues ahead of where the CDR3 ends, so the germline J gene completes it. The chain couples TRBV18 to TRBJ2-2; 9 bases match TRBD1. Trimming cost V 6 bases and J 3 bases; bases outside gene matches: 5. The germline CDR1 and CDR2 sequences are KGHSH and LQKENI. The CDR3 consists of 15 residues. The covered CDR3 bases are TGTGCCAGCTCGAAACAGGGGGCGGACACCGGGGAG. Protein: CASSKQGADTGE. The complete CDR3 sequence is CASSKQGADTGELFF.

There are a few counts of this clone. The read halts 3 residues ahead of the CDR3 end, with the missing end drawn from the germline J gene. Distinct nucleotide sequences in the sample also encode this CDR3. The rearrangement links TRBV30 to TRBJ2-7; 13 positions match TRBD2. Unmatched junction bases numbered 9, after V lost 5 bases and J lost 2 bases. This CDR3 region has 16 residues. The V gene's germline CDR1 is GTSNPN and CDR2 SVGIG (reference sequence). The CDR3: CAWGLAGALDAYEQYF. CDR3 DNA (partial): TGTGCCTGGGGACTAGCGGGAGCGCTGGATGCCTACGAG.

This clone was seen repeatedly, ten times or more. The CDR3 is cut off 3 residues early in the read; its end comes from the germline J gene. This chain uses TRBV20-1 with TRBJ1-4; D perhaps matches TRBD1 (5 bases). V lost 6 bases to trimming and J lost 4 bases, with 12 bases between them. There are 13 residues in the CDR3. Looked up from germline, CDR1 is DFQATT and CDR2 is SNEGSKA (reference sequence). Here the CDR3 reads CSAGSGHNEKLFF. The sequenced part of the CDR3 DNA is TGCAGTGCCGGATCAGGGCATAATGAAAAA.

Points on this clone: The read ends 3 residues early relative to the CDR3; the germline J gene fills the gap. V and J are TRBV30 and TRBJ1-1; D is unresolved. CDR3 length: 12 residues. Germline CDR1 reads GTSNPN; CDR2 reads SVGIG (reference sequence). Trimming cost V 2 bases and J 1 base, with 5 bases left between them. CDR3 amino acids: CAWSSTNTEAFF. The CDR3 bases that were read are TGTGCCTGGAGTTCTACGAACACTGAA.

This clone was recorded many times. The read ends 3 residues early relative to the CDR3; the germline J gene fills the gap. V usage is TRBV5-1 and J usage is TRBJ1-2, with D perhaps matching TRBD1 (5 bases). V lost 0 bases, J lost 6 bases, and 9 bases lay in between. The CDR3 covers 13 residues. Germline values: CDR1 SGHRS, CDR2 YFSETQ. The CDR3: CASSLEPGNGYTF. Partial CDR3 DNA: TGCGCCAGCAGCTTGGAGCCAGGGAATGGC.

As to this clone: The observed sequence ends 3 residues before the CDR3 terminus, with the missing tail filled in from the germline J gene. This rearrangement joins TRBV5-5 to TRBJ2-7, with D possibly being TRBD2 (5 bases). This CDR3 spans 12 amino acids. V gave up 4 bases and J gave up 6 bases, with 11 bases separating them. Germline V lookup: CDR1 SGHKS, CDR2 YYEKEE (reference sequence). The covered CDR3 bases are TGTGCCAGCAGCCTAACGGGGATCGAG. Its translation: CASSLTGIE. The complete CDR3 protein is CASSLTGIEQYF.

Of note for this clone: The read ends 3 residues early relative to the CDR3; the germline J gene fills the gap. The chain couples TRBV6-2 or TRBV6-3 to TRBJ1-2, with D perhaps matching TRBD1 (6 bases). The germline V gene encodes CDR1 MNHEY and CDR2 SVGEGT. The CDR3 contains 17 residues. Trimming took 7 bases from V and 4 from J, leaving 25 bases between them. CDR3 bases read: TGTGCCAGCACCCCTTTTGAGGGGGTTCCTTCCTGCTATGGC. It codes for CASTPFEGVPSCYG. The full-length CDR3 reads as CASTPFEGVPSCYGYTF.

With regard to this clone: The read falls 3 residues short of the CDR3 end, and the missing part is taken from the germline J gene. The J gene is TRBJ2-7, the V gene TRBV6-1, with 8 bases identical to TRBD1. The ends lost 1 base at V and 3 bases at J; junction bases unmatched: 5. CDR1 MNHNS and CDR2 SASEGT come from the germline V gene. The CDR3 sequence is 15 residues long. CDR3 sequence reads: CASSEGTGLLYEQYF. The DNA read from the CDR3 is TGTGCCAGCAGTGAAGGGACAGGGCTCCTCTACGAG.